The 28 T cell receptor beta chains below were found in one sample sequenced in a study of cytomegalovirus exposure and HLA in healthy donors. The PCR ran on 60 Vbeta and 13 Jbeta primers. Measured with immunoSEQ multiplex PCR; TCRdb has only the in-frame clones, and not every one. The sample lists 110,000 to 150,000 clones; roughly 77% were seen once. The sequenced material came from PBMCs. These TCRs come from a man in his forties in good health and CMV-seronegative.

The V gene is TRBV5-1, the J gene TRBJ2-3, with 9 bases that match TRBD1. The CDR3 consists of 15 residues. Trimming cost V 4 bases and J 2 bases; bases outside gene matches: 5. Germline V gene data show CDR1 as SGHRS and CDR2 as YFSETQ. The CDR3 DNA is TGCGCCAGCAGCCTGGGACAGGGCTACACAGATACGCAGTATTTT. Translated, it gives CASSLGQGYTDTQYF.

This clone was found a few times. CDR3 residues: CASTHDRGLGQPQHF. DNA for the CDR3: TGTGCCAGTACCCATGACAGGGGGCTGGGACAGCCCCAGCATTTT. The J gene is TRBJ1-5, the V gene TRBV19; TRBD1 matches at 10 bases. Germline V gene sequence: CDR1 LNHDA, CDR2 SQIVND (reference sequence). The CDR3 sequence is 15 residues long. V was clipped by 7 bases and J by 7 bases; unmatched bases: 10. The whole variable domain, remainder taken from reference TRBV19 and TRBJ1-5, is DGGITQSPKYLFRKEGQNVTLSCEQNLNHDAMYWYRQDPGQGLRLIYYSQIVNDFQKGDIAEGYSVSREKKESFPLTVTSAQKNPTAFYLCASTHDRGLGQPQHFGDGTRLSIL.

The gene calls are TRBV2 and TRBJ2-5, with 7 bases matching TRBD2. The CDR3 sequence is 16 residues long. Germline V gene sequence: CDR1 SNHLY, CDR2 FYNNEI. V shed 7 bases and J 4 bases; nucleotides not matched to a gene: 15. The CDR3 reads CASTETLRGRVETQYF. DNA for the CDR3: TGTGCCAGCACCGAGACATTGCGGGGGAGGGTAGAGACCCAGTACTTC.

The gene calls are TRBV6-1 and TRBJ2-3; TRBD2 is a possible D gene (7 bases). The CDR3 covers 14 residues. Per the germline V gene, CDR1 is MNHNS and CDR2 is SASEGT. Trimming removed 8 bases from V and 2 bases from J, with 14 bases in between. The CDR3: CASGPGGLTDTQYF. CDR3 nucleotide sequence: TGTGCCAGCGGCCCGGGGGGCCTCACAGATACGCAGTATTTT.

This clone appeared a few times. The chain combines TRBV27 with TRBJ2-7; TRBD1 matches 8 bases. V lost 6 bases, J lost 3 bases, and 1 base stayed unmatched. CDR1 is MNHEY, CDR2 SMNVEV, per germline (reference sequence). CDR3 length: 12 residues. The CDR3 sequence: CASSGQGYEQYF. CDR3 nucleotide sequence: TGTGCCAGCAGCGGACAGGGCTACGAGCAGTACTTC.

J is TRBJ1-1 and V is TRBV11-2, with D possibly being TRBD1 (6 bases). Trimming left V 1 base short and J 6 bases short, with 12 bases between. Germline CDR1 reads SGHAT; CDR2 reads FQNNGV. The CDR3 totals 14 residues. CDR3 loop: CASSLAGVRAEAFF. The CDR3 coding sequence is TGTGCCAGCAGCTTAGCAGGGGTGAGAGCTGAAGCTTTCTTT.

This clone occurred once. Compared with germline, one end of the junction differs, possibly owing to a read error. The gene calls are TRBV7-9 and TRBJ2-5; 8 bases are a match to TRBD2. Germline values: CDR1 SEHNR, CDR2 FQNEAQ (reference sequence). The CDR3 has 17 residues. The CDR3 DNA reads as TGTTCCAGCAGCCATTCGGTAGCGGGGACGTACCAAGAGACCCAGTACTTC. It specifies CSSSHSVAGTYQETQYF.

A word on this clone: Other DNA sequences in the same sample also yield this CDR3. This chain connects TRBV27 to TRBJ2-3, with 11 nucleotides matching TRBD2. V lost 3 bases, J lost 6 bases, and 5 bases stayed unmatched. The CDR3 extends over 15 amino acids. Germline V gene data show CDR1 as MNHEY and CDR2 as SMNVEV (reference sequence). CDR3 in DNA: TGTGCCAGCAGTTTTAGCGGGGGGGCGTCCGATACGCAGTATTTT. Translation: CASSFSGGASDTQYF.

This chain connects TRBV4-3 to TRBJ2-1; the D gene is possibly TRBD2 (5 bases). This CDR3 has 16 residues. In germline, CDR1 is LGHNA, CDR2 YSLEER. Trimming stripped 4 bases from V and 8 bases from J, with 21 bases between. The CDR3 here is CASSLTLSGVSDEQFF. CDR3 coding DNA: TGCGCCAGCAGCCTTACCCTTTCCGGGGTCAGCGATGAGCAGTTCTTC.

This clone has only a few counts. The J gene is TRBJ1-6, the V gene TRBV2; tentative D call: TRBD1 (6 bases). V was pared by 6 bases and J by 6 bases, with 15 bases between. The CDR3 extends over 15 amino acids. Germline V gene sequence: CDR1 SNHLY, CDR2 FYNNEI. The CDR3 protein is CASSPTGLGNSPLHF. In DNA, the CDR3 is TGTGCCAGCAGCCCGACAGGTTTGGGTAATTCACCCCTCCACTTT.

The chain employs TRBV7-6 and TRBJ1-2; 10 bases align to TRBD1. J gave up 4 bases and V 0 bases, and 11 bases lay outside the gene matches. This CDR3 region has 18 residues. The germline V gene has CDR1 SGHVS and CDR2 FNYEAQ. DNA of the CDR3: TGTGCCAGCAGCTTAGCGCGTGGGACAGGGGATAGAAGCTATGGCTACACCTTC. Amino acids: CASSLARGTGDRSYGYTF.

The chain employs TRBV5-1 and TRBJ1-1; 11 bases map to TRBD1. The trim removed 0 bases at V and 4 bases at J, leaving 8 bases unmatched. The CDR3 sequence is 17 residues long. The germline V gene has CDR1 SGHRS and CDR2 YFSETQ. This CDR3 reads CASSLAGQGVIFTEAFF. CDR3 sequence (DNA): TGCGCCAGCAGCTTGGCGGGACAGGGGGTAATCTTCACTGAAGCTTTCTTT.

The rearrangement joins TRBV7-3 to TRBJ1-5; 8 bases match TRBD1. The CDR3 runs to 13 residues. Per germline, CDR1 SGHTA and CDR2 FQGTGA. Trimming took 3 bases from V and 6 from J; bases not matched to a gene: 1. CDR3 coding DNA: TGTGCCAGCAGCTTTGACAGGGGTCAGCCCCAGCATTTT. This encodes CASSFDRGQPQHF. Combining the CDR3 with reference TRBV7-3 and TRBJ1-5 gives the whole variable domain GAGVSQTPSNKVTEKGKYVELRCDPISGHTALYWYRQSLGQGPEFLIYFQGTGAADDSGLPNDRFFAVRPEGSVSTLKIQRTERGDSAVYLCASSFDRGQPQHFGDGTRLSIL.

V and J are TRBV18 and TRBJ2-5, with 7 bases matching TRBD1. Germline CDR1 reads KGHSH; CDR2 reads LQKENI. The CDR3 length is 13 residues. V shed 3 bases and J 5 bases; nucleotides not matched to a gene: 3. In DNA, the CDR3 is TGTGCCAGCTCACCGCTCAGGGGGGAGACCCAGTACTTC. Residues: CASSPLRGETQYF.

This chain links TRBV5-1 with TRBJ1-4; D remains ambiguous. This CDR3 comprises 16 residues. Germline CDR1 is SGHRS and CDR2 is YFSETQ. The ends were cut back, 0 bases at V and 0 bases at J, with 9 bases in the middle. The DNA for the CDR3 is TGCGCCAGCAGCTTGGGCAGAACCTCAACTAATGAAAAACTGTTTTTT. This encodes CASSLGRTSTNEKLFF.

The J gene is TRBJ1-1, the V gene TRBV4-1; the D gene is possibly TRBD1 (6 bases). Trimming removed 1 base from V and 6 bases from J, with 18 bases in between. Germline-derived CDR1 and CDR2 are MGHRA and YSYEKL. The CDR3 loop spans 16 amino acids. The CDR3 region is CASSQAAQGPKAEAFF. The CDR3 DNA reads as TGCGCCAGCAGCCAAGCAGCACAGGGACCTAAGGCTGAAGCTTTCTTT.

This chain joins TRBV5-1 and TRBJ2-5; the D gene is possibly TRBD2 (6 bases). Gene TRBJ2-7 matches the end of the DNA better, so the J call may be wrong. The CDR3 sequence is 17 residues long. Germline V CDR1 and CDR2: SGHRS, YFSETQ. CDR3 sequence: CASSWGDSGHSSYEQYF. The CDR3 DNA sequence: TGCGCCAGCAGCTGGGGGGATTCGGGCCACAGCTCCTACGAGCAGTACTTC.

The rearrangement links TRBV11-2 to TRBJ2-7; 7 bases align to TRBD1. Looked up from germline, CDR1 is SGHAT and CDR2 is FQNNGV. CDR3 length equals 14 residues. J lost 3 bases, V lost 5 bases, and 7 bases had no gene match. The CDR3 here is CASSRQGILYEQYF. CDR3 DNA sequence: TGTGCCAGCAGCCGACAGGGAATTCTCTACGAGCAGTACTTC. Supplemented by reference TRBV11-2 and TRBJ2-7, the full variable domain reads EAGVAQSPRYKIIEKRQSVAFWCNPISGHATLYWYQQILGQGPKLLIQFQNNGVVDDSQLPKDRFSAERLKGVDSTLKIQPAKLEDSAVYLCASSRQGILYEQYFGPGTRLTVT.

The V call is TRBV25-1, the J call TRBJ2-3; TRBD2 might be the D (6 bases). Per germline, CDR1 MGHDK and CDR2 SYGVNS. The CDR3 spans 15 residues. V was pared by 2 bases and J by 0 bases, with 9 bases between. CDR3 nucleotides: TGTGCCAGCAGTGAAGCCCGGGGGAGCACAGATACGCAGTATTTT. Translated: CASSEARGSTDTQYF.

This chain joins TRBV27 and TRBJ2-7, with D tentatively TRBD1 (6 bases). CDR3 length equals 14 residues. Germline-derived CDR1 and CDR2 are MNHEY and SMNVEV (reference sequence). V shed 3 bases and J shed 5 bases, with 14 bases lying between them. CDR3 sequence: CASSFRGFEDEQYF. In DNA form, the CDR3 reads TGTGCCAGCAGTTTCAGGGGCTTTGAGGACGAGCAGTACTTC.

J is TRBJ1-6 and V is TRBV23-1; weak D call: TRBD1 (6 bases). TRBV23-1 qualifies as an ORF whose function is uncertain. This CDR3 has 18 amino acids. Trimming left V 1 base short and J 7 bases short, with 20 bases between. The CDR3 nucleotides are TGCGCCAGCAGTCAATTCGAACAGGGCCGCACCGAGAATTCACCCCTCCACTTT. This encodes CASSQFEQGRTENSPLHF.

This chain uses TRBV15 with TRBJ2-3; 7 bases match TRBD1. V lost 0 bases, J lost 2 bases, and 5 bases stayed unmatched. CDR3 size: 16 residues. Germline V gene data show CDR1 as LNHNV and CDR2 as YYDKDF (reference sequence). CDR3 amino acids: CATSRDKTGSTDTQYF. DNA of the CDR3: TGTGCCACCAGCAGAGATAAGACAGGGTCCACAGATACGCAGTATTTT.

V is TRBV7-2 and J is TRBJ1-1, with 8 positions matching TRBD1. J was trimmed by 4 bases and V by 5 bases; bases with no gene match: 3. CDR1 and CDR2 from the germline V gene are SGHTA and FQGNSA. The length of the CDR3 is 13 residues. The CDR3 protein is CASSPTGGTEAFF. CDR3 DNA: TGTGCCAGCAGCCCCACAGGGGGCACTGAAGCTTTCTTT.

This clone came up once. The chain couples TRBV19 to TRBJ1-2, with D unclear. The CDR3 spans 15 residues. V was pared by 2 bases and J by 8 bases, with 18 bases between. Germline V gene data show CDR1 as LNHDA and CDR2 as SQIVND (reference sequence). The CDR3 bases are TGTGCCAGTAGTATACTGAGGGCCCAGAGTTGGGGCTACACCTTC. Protein: CASSILRAQSWGYTF.

This chain joins TRBV19 and TRBJ2-2; D possibly corresponds to TRBD2 (6 bases). Trimming took 2 bases from V and 2 from J, leaving 15 bases between them. The CDR3 totals 17 residues. CDR1 is LNHDA, CDR2 SQIVND, per germline (reference sequence). The CDR3 reads CASSIRGGVVNTGELFF. CDR3 nucleotides: TGTGCCAGTAGTATACGGGGCGGGGTGGTAAACACCGGGGAGCTGTTTTTT.

The genes are TRBV28 and TRBJ2-6; 8 bases are a match to TRBD1. The J segment lost 2 bases and the V segment lost 4 bases, leaving 16 bases of the junction unmatched. CDR3 size: 20 residues. Germline V lookup: CDR1 MDHEN, CDR2 SYDVKM. This CDR3 is CASSYRPFTGQGPGANVLTF. DNA of the CDR3: TGTGCCAGCAGTTACAGACCCTTCACTGGACAGGGTCCTGGGGCCAACGTCCTGACTTTC. The whole variable domain, remainder taken from reference TRBV28 and TRBJ2-6, is DVKVTQSSRYLVKRTGEKVFLECVQDMDHENMFWYRQDPGLGLRLIYFSYDVKMKEKGDIPEGYSVSREKKERFSLILESASTNQTSMYLCASSYRPFTGQGPGANVLTFGAGSRLTVL.

The chain links TRBV5-1 to TRBJ1-2, with D maybe TRBD1 (6 bases). V was trimmed by 5 bases and J by 2 bases, leaving 13 bases between them. This CDR3 spans 14 amino acids. Germline V gene lookup returns CDR1 SGHRS and CDR2 YFSETQ. CDR3 amino acids: CASRPNRENYGYTF. In DNA form, the CDR3 reads TGCGCCAGCAGGCCAAACAGGGAGAACTATGGCTACACCTTC.

The chain couples TRBV12-5 to TRBJ2-1, with 9 bases lining up with TRBD2. V lost 4 bases to trimming and J lost 2 bases; unmatched junction nucleotides: 3. Per germline, CDR1 LGHNT and CDR2 FRNRAP. CDR3 length: 15 residues. The CDR3 nucleotides are TGTGCTAGTGGTTGGACTAGCGAGGCCTACAATGAGCAGTTCTTC. This sequence encodes CASGWTSEAYNEQFF.